Below, 21 T cell receptor beta chains from the same sample are listed, as sequenced in a study of T cell responses to AZD1222 COVID-19 vaccine. Clones were sequenced by immunoSEQ multiplex PCR, and TCRdb holds only the in-frame ones, with some missing. The data hold under 50,000 clones, with around 80% observed a single time. The starting material was peripheral blood, obtained 28 days after the second dose of the MenACWY control vaccine. Source of these receptors: an adult who received the MenACWY meningococcal vaccine as a control.

V gene TRBV15 combines with J gene TRBJ1-2; D is unclear. The V end lost 0 bases, the J end lost 2 bases, and 13 bases lay between the germline ends. The CDR3 covers 16 residues. Germline CDR1 and CDR2: LNHNV and YYDKDF (reference sequence). Here the CDR3 reads CATSRDLPGRNYGYTF. The CDR3 nucleotides are TGTGCCACCAGCAGAGACCTCCCAGGACGGAACTATGGCTACACCTTC.

The CDR3 DNA sequence: TGTGCCAGCAGCGTAGATAGTCGAGTGGGGGGGCCCCACGAGCAGTACGTC. Translating it yields CASSVDSRVGGPHEQYV. V gene TRBV9 combines with J gene TRBJ2-7, with D maybe TRBD2 (7 bases). Trimming pared 0 bases from V and 5 bases from J, leaving 21 bases between. This CDR3 is built from 17 residues. Germline-derived CDR1 and CDR2 are SGDLS and YYNGEE.

This rearrangement joins TRBV2 to TRBJ1-5, with 9 bases that match TRBD1. Germline V gene lookup returns CDR1 SNHLY and CDR2 FYNNEI. The CDR3 is made up of 15 amino acids. Germline trimming cut 4 bases from V and 2 bases from J; bases unmatched to any gene: 3. The CDR3 protein is CASSARDRGNQPQHF. The DNA for the CDR3 is TGTGCCAGCAGTGCCCGGGACAGGGGCAATCAGCCCCAGCATTTT.

This clone was detected only once. The V call is TRBV3-1 (or the pseudogene TRBV3-2), the J call TRBJ1-6; D not certain. V lost 1 base to trimming and J lost 11 bases, with 9 bases between them. The germline V gene has CDR1 LGHDT and CDR2 YNNKEL (reference sequence). The CDR3 extends over 13 amino acids. In DNA form, the CDR3 reads TGTGCCAGCAGCCAAGCTGCGGGAGCACCCCTCCACTTT. It specifies CASSQAAGAPLHF.

The chain uses TRBV15 and TRBJ1-5; D is possibly TRBD1 (5 bases). Per germline, CDR1 LNHNV and CDR2 YYDKDF (reference sequence). This CDR3 spans 14 amino acids. The V and J ends lost 5 bases and 3 bases respectively, with 11 bases between them. CDR3 protein: CATSPRQPNQPQHF. CDR3 nucleotide sequence: TGTGCCACCAGCCCTCGACAGCCCAATCAGCCCCAGCATTTT.

V and J are TRBV30 and TRBJ1-5; no reliable D call. This CDR3 has 14 amino acids. Trimming removed 1 base at V and 5 bases at J, with 12 bases between. Germline V gene data show CDR1 as GTSNPN and CDR2 as SVGIG (reference sequence). The CDR3 reads CAWSGSGGDQPQHF. In DNA, the CDR3 is TGTGCCTGGAGTGGCTCAGGTGGGGATCAGCCCCAGCATTTT.

The J gene is TRBJ2-5, the V gene TRBV28, with 9 bases fitting TRBD1. The CDR3 length is 17 residues. Germline-derived CDR1 and CDR2 are MDHEN and SYDVKM. The J segment lost 5 bases and the V segment lost 5 bases, leaving 15 bases of the junction unmatched. The CDR3 coding sequence is TGTGCCAGCAGTCCCCAACCGGGACAGGGTCGGTGGGAGACCCAGTACTTC. Its protein product is CASSPQPGQGRWETQYF.

J is TRBJ2-7 and V is TRBV6-6; 12 bases are shared with TRBD1. V lost 6 bases to trimming and J lost 2 bases; unmatched junction nucleotides: 5. Germline V gene data show CDR1 as MNHNY and CDR2 as SVGAGI (reference sequence). This CDR3 has 15 amino acids. CDR3: CASSRGTGGTYEQYF. CDR3 nucleotides: TGTGCCAGCAGCCGTGGGACAGGGGGCACCTACGAGCAGTACTTC.

V gene TRBV11-2 combines with J gene TRBJ1-1; no clear D. This CDR3 has 14 amino acids. With 0 bases removed from V and 11 bases from J, the gap between germline ends came to 16 bases. CDR1 SGHAT and CDR2 FQNNGV come from the germline V gene. CDR3 nucleotides: TGTGCCAGCAGCTTAGACCCCACTGGCGGTGGTGCTTTCTTT. Its translation: CASSLDPTGGGAFF.

The chain recombines TRBV28 with TRBJ1-1, with unresolved D. This CDR3 has 14 residues. Looked up from germline, CDR1 is MDHEN and CDR2 is SYDVKM. Deletions cut 5 bases from V and 1 base from J, with 11 bases between. The CDR3 reads CASSNLGANTEAFF. As DNA, the CDR3 is TGTGCCAGCAGTAACTTGGGAGCGAACACTGAAGCTTTCTTT.

J is TRBJ2-7 and V is TRBV3-1 (or the pseudogene TRBV3-2); no clear D. The germline V gene has CDR1 LGHDT and CDR2 YNNKEL (reference sequence). Trimming pared 0 bases from V and 3 bases from J, leaving 9 bases between. CDR3 length: 14 residues. In nucleotides, the CDR3 is TGTGCCAGCAGCCAAGAATCGAGAGGCTACGAGCAGTACTTC. Translated, it gives CASSQESRGYEQYF.

V is TRBV6-4 and J is TRBJ1-3, with D tentatively TRBD1 (6 bases). The CDR3 totals 14 residues. CDR1 and CDR2 from the germline V gene are MRHNA and SNTAGT. Trimming removed 5 bases from V and 5 bases from J, with 13 bases in between. CDR3 in DNA: TGTGCCAGCAGTAAGGGAGGACAGCGAAACACCATATATTTT. This encodes CASSKGGQRNTIYF.

V and J are TRBV3-1 (or the pseudogene TRBV3-2) and TRBJ1-6; D is ambiguous. Germline V gene lookup returns CDR1 LGHDT and CDR2 YNNKEL (reference sequence). The CDR3 extends over 14 amino acids. V was shortened by 5 bases and J by 8 bases, with 13 bases between the two germline ends. The CDR3 DNA follows: TGTGCCAGCAGCGTCCGGACGAGGGATTCACCCCTCCACTTT. It codes for CASSVRTRDSPLHF.

The chain links TRBV6-1 to TRBJ1-4; a weak D match, TRBD1 (5 bases). CDR3 length: 14 residues. From germline, CDR1 is MNHNS and CDR2 SASEGT. Trimming shortened V by 2 bases and J by 10 bases, and 14 bases separated the two germline ends. The CDR3 here is CASSESGGGRKLFF. In nucleotides, the CDR3 is TGTGCCAGCAGTGAAAGCGGGGGTGGGAGAAAACTGTTTTTT.

The chain carries TRBV9 and TRBJ1-2, with 8 bases that match TRBD1. V shed 1 base, J shed 5 bases, and the junction held 7 bases outside the gene matches. Germline CDR1 is SGDLS and CDR2 is YYNGEE. CDR3 length: 15 residues. Here the CDR3 reads CASSVRDRPSYGYTF. In DNA, the CDR3 is TGTGCCAGCAGCGTAAGGGACAGGCCTTCTTATGGCTACACCTTC. The full variable domain, in which reference TRBV9 and TRBJ1-2 provide the parts outside the CDR3, is DSGVTQTPKHLITATGQRVTLRCSPRSGDLSVYWYQQSLDQGLQFLIQYYNGEERAKGNILERFSAQQFPDLHSELNLSSLELGDSALYFCASSVRDRPSYGYTFGSGTRLTVV.

V is TRBV19 and J is TRBJ1-2; TRBD1 might be the D (6 bases). Germline lookup yields CDR1 LNHDA and CDR2 SQIVND (reference sequence). Trimming removed 7 bases from V and 7 bases from J, with 7 bases in between. The CDR3 has 10 residues. CDR3 in DNA: TGTGCCAGTACAGGGGCTGGCTACACCTTC. This gives the protein CASTGAGYTF.

V usage is TRBV3-1 (or the pseudogene TRBV3-2) and J usage is TRBJ2-2; 12 nucleotides align to TRBD2. V gave up 5 bases and J gave up 6 bases; unmatched junction bases: 7. CDR1 LGHDT and CDR2 YNNKEL come from the germline V gene (reference sequence). The CDR3 has 16 residues. The CDR3 DNA sequence: TGTGCCAGCAGCTTGCTAGCGGGAGGGAAGGCCGGGGAGCTGTTTTTT. It codes for CASSLLAGGKAGELFF.

A single count supports this clone. The chain recombines TRBV14 with TRBJ1-2; D is ambiguous. V was pared by 1 base and J by 0 bases, with 3 bases between. Germline V gene data show CDR1 as SGHDN and CDR2 as FVKESK. The CDR3 extends over 13 amino acids. CDR3: CASSQAPNYGYTF. The CDR3 nucleotides are TGTGCCAGCAGCCAAGCCCCTAACTATGGCTACACCTTC.

This sequence joins TRBV5-1 and TRBJ2-3; weak D call: TRBD1 (6 bases). Trimming cost V 5 bases and J 3 bases, with 16 bases left between them. This CDR3 spans 15 amino acids. The germline gives CDR1 SGHRS, CDR2 YFSETQ. The CDR3 coding sequence is TGCGCCAGCAGTAAGGGGGACCGGGTAACAGATACGCAGTATTTT. Translation: CASSKGDRVTDTQYF.

V is TRBV4-2 and J is TRBJ2-3; TRBD2 agrees at 10 bases. The CDR3 contains 16 residues. V was pared by 1 base and J by 1 base, with 2 bases of the junction left unmatched. Germline V gene sequence: CDR1 LGHNA, CDR2 YNFKEQ. The CDR3 protein is CASSQGLAGGTDTQYF. In DNA form, the CDR3 reads TGTGCCAGCAGCCAAGGGCTAGCGGGAGGCACAGATACGCAGTATTTT.

This clone was detected only a few times. V gene TRBV4-1 combines with J gene TRBJ1-1; D unresolved. Trimming stripped 4 bases from V and 5 bases from J, with 11 bases between. Germline values: CDR1 MGHRA, CDR2 YSYEKL. This CDR3 is 13 amino acids long. In DNA, the CDR3 is TGCGCCAGCAGCCGTCCGATGGGAACTGAAGCTTTCTTT. This codes for CASSRPMGTEAFF.